This T cell receptor beta chain was documented in a study of OX40 agonist ivuxolimab in advanced cancers. In the study overall: Each dose-escalation patient presented with hepatocellular carcinoma, melanoma, renal cell or head and neck cancer. Findings and limits, study-wide: Partly responding patients at 0.1-3.0 mg/kg showed some of the smallest clonal expansion. By week 6 at 0.1 to 3.0 mg/kg, blood CD4+ and CD8+ T cells had expanded clonally. Mean expanded clone counts were higher in CD8+ than CD4+ T cells.

The protocol was immunoSEQ multiplex PCR, while the TCRdb copy is restricted to in-frame clones and leaves out a portion. The sample carries about 49,000 clones, approximately 81% recorded once. This clone was detected only a few times. Its antigen is not identified. The length of the CDR3 is 13 residues. CDR1 and CDR2 from the germline V gene are SEHNR and FQNEAQ (reference sequence). Trimming stripped 5 bases from V and 4 bases from J, with 11 bases between. The chain combines TRBV7-9 with TRBJ1-1, with D unresolved. This TCR was recovered from an adult with an advanced solid tumor such as melanoma, head and neck, liver or kidney cancer. Specimen: CD4+ or CD8+ T cells sorted from blood, collected in a trial of the OX40 agonist ivuxolimab. Here the CDR3 DNA reads TGTGCCAGCAGCGCGGGTTTCGGCACTGAAGCTTTCTTT. Translating it yields CASSAGFGTEAFF.